The present T cell receptor beta chain was sequenced within a study of cytomegalovirus exposure and HLA in healthy donors (dated by TCRdb to about 2017). Context from the whole study: An earlier analysis of fewer than 750 of the donors reported 250 to 350 Gb of sequence data and approximately 120 million unique TCR beta sequences obtained from about 170 million T cells. About 280 gigabases of sequencing data and 70 million to 100 million unique TCR sequences were included in an early release covering around 650 HLA-typed donors. The genetic ancestry cluster associated with self-reported Caucasian donors included about 81% of the roughly 360 genotyped donors. The aim of the study was to test whether cataloging public T cell receptors could identify signatures of past pathogen exposure. The study used immunosequencing to profile the T cell repertoires of 666 subjects and linked those repertoires to cytomegalovirus serostatus. Besides the first cohort of under 700 subjects, a separate validation cohort made up of around 120 different subjects was used. To predict cytomegalovirus infection status, the study combined high-throughput TCR immunosequencing, statistical association of individual TCRs with disease status, and machine learning. In a later analysis, previously published TCR beta repertoires from about 640 donors were re-analyzed and high-resolution HLA genotyping was added so that TCR occurrence patterns could be studied. The later analysis used no new phenotypic data to find candidate immune exposures, relying instead on TCR beta sequences and their occurrence across donors. An earlier analysis of approximately 500 of the donors applied high-throughput TCR beta sequencing to assess whether each TCR beta V gene segment acted as functional or pseudogenic. Donor age, sex, ethnicity and CMV serostatus were collected together with the repertoire data. In a later genetic analysis, genome-wide SNP genotypes for about three fifths of the 666 donors were used, and that subset was treated as a discovery cohort. All discovery cohort repertoires had been generated using a single sequencing platform. HLA typing covered class I and class II loci at four-digit resolution. The number of typed donors differed by locus: roughly 629-630 for A, B, C, DRB1 and DQB1; some 540 for DQA1; approximately 600 for DPA1; and around 450 for DPB1. Five DR-DQ haplotypes were handled as single units for association and clustering because linkage in the cohort was strong. On average, around 230,000 unique TCR beta nucleotide sequences were sequenced per donor among about 400 genotyped donors of the cohort, with around 19% of those sequences being non-productive.

About this clone itself: The antigen it binds to is not known. Within one base of it there is no much larger clone, and no base qualities were kept.

Relative to germline, V is missing 6 bases and J is missing 7 bases, with 12 bases of the junction outside any gene match. The germline V gene supplies CDR1 WSHSY and CDR2 SAAADI. There are 16 amino acids in the CDR3, from cysteine to phenylalanine inclusive. Just the 48-base CDR3 DNA is kept, in frame starting at base 1. The cohort was made up of 650 to 700 healthy bone marrow donors. At the time of sampling, every cohort member was nominally healthy, though immune exposures that went unrecorded were likely present. The donor tested CMV seronegative, placing the donor among the 350 or so seronegative members of the cohort. A peripheral blood sample was collected from each donor, and TCR beta sequencing was performed on peripheral blood mononuclear cells. The Qiagen DNeasy Blood Extraction Kit was used to extract genomic DNA from the blood cell samples. Overall results and qualifications from the work: Assigning TCR associations to individual alleles was difficult when HLA alleles, especially DR and DQ, strongly co-occurred. Cytomegalovirus status was reported to be diagnosed by the classifier with high specificity and sensitivity in both the original and validation cohorts. The authors suggested that the approach could potentially be extended to other disease states and immunological phenotypes. In the study, approximately 150 TCR beta chains were listed as associated with cytomegalovirus. According to a later analysis, most CMV-associated TCR beta chains appeared to be HLA-restricted, and the HLA associations seemed to be driven largely by CMV exposure. Several of the top co-occurrence clusters appeared to be linked to parvovirus B19, influenza, CMV and Epstein-Barr virus, according to a later analysis. Most TCR sequences were seen in very few donors, while some public TCRs were found in many individuals. Linkage disequilibrium might explain the correlated functional status among segregating V segments, but an unknown experimental factor could not be excluded. Immune exposure information for the cohort was limited to CMV serostatus. Some IMGT-functional V segments, including TRBV6-2 and TRBV6-3, could not be distinguished by the 87-base-pair reads and were therefore excluded. In this cohort, only TCR beta chains were sequenced, and detectable features were limited by the absence of alpha or paired-chain data. In vitro tests confirmed that a few of the cytomegalovirus-associated TCR beta chains recognize cytomegalovirus antigens. The sequencing pipeline was judged likely to have produced a cluster of highly shared sequence variants as a technical artifact. Because some donors lacked HLA typing at each locus, the association tests relied only on the typed subset. A further reported finding was that TCR beta sequences accurately predicted the HLA-A and HLA-B alleles for most subjects in the first cohort. V-gene and J-gene trimming of TCR beta chains was associated with a missense DCLRE1C variant in a later genetic analysis, and the association was replicated in an independent cohort. A later analysis associated about 16,000 TCR beta sequences with specific HLA alleles at a false discovery rate of 0.05. In a later analysis, the rate of TCR association differed among HLA loci, with DRB1 alleles having the most associated TCRs and HLA-C alleles having the fewest. A later analysis found that HLA-associated TCR beta chains were more clonally expanded and had lower generation probabilities than equally common non-associated chains. The earlier analysis of approximately 590 of the donors excluded about 16 rarely observed V segments, including chromosome 9 orphons, because counts were too low. Presence/absence analyses assumed roughly uniform sequencing depth across donors, an assumption that may not hold. An earlier analysis of 587 of the donors showed that most TCR beta V segments appeared in productive rearrangements either about 90% or about 30% of the time, which broadly matched IMGT annotations. A later genetic analysis reported fewer N-insertions in productive TCRs among donors in an Asian-associated ancestry cluster than the roughly 670-donor mean.

The library was built by means of the immunoSEQ multiplex PCR assay. A mixture of 60 forward primers for TCR Vbeta segments and 13 reverse primers for TCR Jbeta segments was used in the multiplex PCR. Amplification of the CDR3 region of rearranged TCR beta genes was performed with a multiplex PCR assay on genomic DNA. Amplified TCR beta libraries were sequenced as 87-base-pair reads on the Illumina HiSeq System. The original pipeline was this. A later analysis tallied roughly 80 million unique TCR beta chains across the roughly 610 repertoires, and approximately 12 million of those chains were shared by two or more donors. To remove PCR and sequencing errors, raw reads were error-corrected and collapsed into unique sequences using a nearest-neighbor algorithm that merged closely related sequences. V, D and J gene segments were assigned by aligning CDR3 sequences to IMGT reference sequences. For a sequence to be retained, at least a six-nucleotide match to both a V gene segment and a J gene segment was required. Rearrangements were called productive when the CDR3 lacked stop codons and stayed in frame with V and J; all others were non-productive. CDR3 was defined according to IMGT convention as the region running from the second conserved V-encoded cysteine to the conserved J-encoded phenylalanine. The earlier analysis of about 530 of the donors excluded any sequence lacking an unambiguous match to a single V gene segment. An earlier analysis of several hundred of the donors called V segments functional above 56.7% productive rearrangements and segregating when the between-donor standard deviation exceeded 5%. A statistical classification framework was built for diagnosing cytomegalovirus status from the catalog of TCR beta chain sequences. In a later analysis, V and J genes were assigned by comparing TCR nucleotide sequences against IMGT/GENE-DB human TR gene sequences. Using the TCRdist pipeline, a later analysis assigned CDR3 sequences along with most-parsimonious VDJ recombination scenarios. In a later analysis, each TCR beta chain was defined by its CDR3 amino acid sequence together with its V-gene family, and reads without a unique V-gene family were excluded. To address suspected cross-contamination and a sequencing artifact, a later analysis removed a few hundred highly shared, low-generation-probability nucleotide sequences. A later analysis calculated a clonal expansion index for each public chain from normalized within-repertoire ranks of inferred template counts. In a later analysis, generation probabilities were computed with a VDJ recombination model fitted to out-of-frame rearrangements, and the resulting probabilities were checked against IGoR. A later analysis scored TCR-TCR, TCR-HLA and TCR-CMV co-occurrence with hypergeometric tests, applying a repertoire-size bias correction to TCR pairs. In a later analysis, false discovery rates were estimated by permuting HLA or CMV assignments 20 times. In a later analysis, co-occurring TCRs were grouped using DBSCAN, and TCRdist sequence similarity was added for clustering within HLA-allele-positive subsets. Co-occurrence clustering excluded repertoires with fewer than 30,000 or more than 120,000 public chains, plus five with anomalous nucleotide sharing. TCRdb obtained this table from immuneACCESS and retained in-frame rearrangements with V and J assigned. These tables miss some clones; where compared with another copy, unresolved V genes account for less than half of the shortfall, and the remainder is unexplained. V, J and clone size reflect that table, while D and trimming were determined from the DNA. The sample table holds 95,000 to 150,000 clones, of which approximately 79% were seen once. In total, the top ten clones hold 2.1% of the sample.

What was sequenced was PBMCs. This sequence uses TRBV10-2 and TRBJ1-6; 7 junctional bases match TRBD1. This TCR derives from a man aged 25-40 years in good health and CMV-seronegative. The bases are TGCGCCAGCAGCCGAACACCAGGACAGGAAAATTCACCCCTCCACTTT. This yields the protein CASSRTPGQENSPLHF.